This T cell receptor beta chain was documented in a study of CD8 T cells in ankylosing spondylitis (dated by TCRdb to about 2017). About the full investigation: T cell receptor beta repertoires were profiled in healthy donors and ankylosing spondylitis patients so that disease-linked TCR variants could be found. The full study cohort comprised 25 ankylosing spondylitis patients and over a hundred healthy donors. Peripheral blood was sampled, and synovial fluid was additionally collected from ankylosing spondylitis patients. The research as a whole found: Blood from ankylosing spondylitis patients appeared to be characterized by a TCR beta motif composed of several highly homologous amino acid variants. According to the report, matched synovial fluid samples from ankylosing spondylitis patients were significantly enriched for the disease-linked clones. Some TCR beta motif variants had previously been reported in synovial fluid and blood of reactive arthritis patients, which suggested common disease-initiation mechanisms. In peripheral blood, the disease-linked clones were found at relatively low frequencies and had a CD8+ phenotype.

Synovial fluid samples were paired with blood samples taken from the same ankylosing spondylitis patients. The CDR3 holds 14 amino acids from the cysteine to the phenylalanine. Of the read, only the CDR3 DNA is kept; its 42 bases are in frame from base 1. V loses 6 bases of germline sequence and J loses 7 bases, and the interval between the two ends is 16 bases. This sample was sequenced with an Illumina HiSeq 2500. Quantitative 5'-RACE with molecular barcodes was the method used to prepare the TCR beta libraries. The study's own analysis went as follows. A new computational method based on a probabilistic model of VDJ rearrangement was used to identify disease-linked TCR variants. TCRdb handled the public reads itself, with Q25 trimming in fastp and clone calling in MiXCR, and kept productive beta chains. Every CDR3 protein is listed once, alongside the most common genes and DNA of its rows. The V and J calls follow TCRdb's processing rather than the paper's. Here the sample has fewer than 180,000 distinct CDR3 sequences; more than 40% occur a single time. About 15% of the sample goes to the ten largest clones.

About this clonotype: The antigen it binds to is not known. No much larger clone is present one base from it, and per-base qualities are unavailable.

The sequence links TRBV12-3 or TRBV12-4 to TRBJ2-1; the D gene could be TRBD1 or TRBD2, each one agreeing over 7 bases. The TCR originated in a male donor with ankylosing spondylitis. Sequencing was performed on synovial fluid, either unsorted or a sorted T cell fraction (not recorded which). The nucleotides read TGTGCCAGCAGCTCCGTCAGGGGGGGGAATGAGCAGTTCTTC. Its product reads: CASSSVRGGNEQFF.